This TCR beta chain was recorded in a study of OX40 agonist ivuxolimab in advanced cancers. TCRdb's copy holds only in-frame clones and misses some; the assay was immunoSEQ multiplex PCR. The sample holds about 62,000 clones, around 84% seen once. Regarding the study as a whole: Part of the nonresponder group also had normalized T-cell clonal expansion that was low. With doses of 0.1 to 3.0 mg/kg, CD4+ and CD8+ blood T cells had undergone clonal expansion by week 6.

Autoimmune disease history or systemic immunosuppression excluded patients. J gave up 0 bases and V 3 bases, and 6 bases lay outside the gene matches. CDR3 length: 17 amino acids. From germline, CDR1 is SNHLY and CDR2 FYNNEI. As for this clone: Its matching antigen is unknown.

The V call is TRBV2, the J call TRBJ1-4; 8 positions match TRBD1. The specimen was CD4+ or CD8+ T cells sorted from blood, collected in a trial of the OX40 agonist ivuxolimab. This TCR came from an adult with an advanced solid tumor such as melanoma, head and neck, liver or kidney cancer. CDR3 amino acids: CASSDGQGLATNEKLFF. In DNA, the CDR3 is TGTGCCAGCAGTGATGGACAGGGCCTCGCAACTAATGAAAAACTGTTTTTT.